Below, one T cell receptor beta chain is given with its context. This record belongs to a study of blood T cell repertoires in COVID-19. Study-level background: The United States, Italy and Spain supplied acute and convalescent COVID-19 samples. PBMCs, B-cell-depleted T cells, or T cells were the source of the cDNA or gDNA that made up the material.

The authors' processing: Researchers report that nucleated cell counts were estimated from reference gene primer amplification. Some clones are missing from TCRdb's copy, which holds only in-frame ones; the method was immunoSEQ multiplex PCR. The V and J calls and clone size come from that table; D and trimming were worked out from the DNA. The data contain 150,000 or so clones, almost 85% of them seen just once; the ten biggest clones take up less than 9%. J gave up 4 bases and V 3 bases, and 7 bases lay outside the gene matches. Germline lookup yields CDR1 GTSNPN and CDR2 SVGIG (reference sequence). This CDR3 is 15 amino acids long.

The chain joins TRBV30 to TRBJ2-1; 9 bases agree with TRBD1. This clonotype was obtained from a man in his forties or fifties who had recovered from COVID-19. Sequenced input: peripheral blood. CDR3 sequence: CAWSLRDRAYNEQFF. The DNA for the CDR3 is TGTGCCTGGAGCCTCCGGGACAGGGCGTACAATGAGCAGTTCTTC.